This T cell receptor (beta chain) was observed in a study of T cells in tumors and immune-related adverse events listed by TCRdb under 2021. In light of the paper, this sample's treatment or condition label describes: nivolumab (PD-1 blockade) given before sampling. The DNeasy Blood and Tissue Kit was used to extract DNA from formalin-fixed paraffin-embedded specimens. The TCR beta locus was amplified and sequenced with the immunoSEQ assay, yielding bulk TCR Vbeta CDR3 data. As for how the authors treated the data: CDR3s were excluded if they were non-productive, were shorter than 7 amino acids, or did not start with C or end with F/W. Analysis was limited to specimens with at least 1000 reads, and clonotypes were defined at the amino acid level. To compute clonality, Pielou's evenness was subtracted from 1. To equalize library sizes, abundance-weighted random subsampling with replacement was performed and repeated 100 times so that 95% confidence intervals could be reported. Repertoire overlap was quantified with the Morisita overlap index, and the top 40 clones per specimen were checked for overlap with the irAE. Held by TCRdb, this immuneACCESS table contains in-frame sequences only and omits some clones. Under half of the omission traces to an unresolved V gene where checked; the cause of the rest is unknown. That table furnishes V, J and clone size, whereas the DNA furnished D and trimming. Counted in this sample were about 4,900 clones; less than 70% of them appeared once. The top ten clonotypes cover 5.5% to 6.5% of the sample.

This clone was found a few times. Its antigen is not yet known. Nothing much larger sits one base from this clone, and base qualities are not available. The sequence was collected from a female donor with metastatic renal cell carcinoma. The starting material was gut tissue, obtained from a patient treated with anti-PD-1 therapy.

This receptor has the CDR3 CATSRDEGVYEQYF. The DNA sequence is given as TGTGCCACCAGCAGAGACGAGGGGGTCTACGAGCAGTACTTC. Recombination linked TRBV15 to TRBJ2-7, with TRBD1 as a weak D call on 6 bases. Taken from the germline V gene (reference sequence), the CDR1 and CDR2 loops are LNHNV and YYDKDF. Taken from cysteine to phenylalanine, the CDR3 has 14 residues. The sequence is cut down to CDR3 DNA, 42 bases in frame from base 1. V loses 0 bases, J loses 3 bases, and the germline ends lie 9 bases apart.